The 32 T cell receptor beta chains given below trace back to one sample, sequenced in a study of Ad26.COV2.S vaccination and SARS-CoV-2 variants. TCRdb's table, derived via immunoSEQ multiplex PCR, lists solely in-frame clones and lacks some. The data show hundreds of thousands of clones, 65% to 90% seen once. Stated treatment: 15 to 20 received Ad26.COV2.S at low or high dose, single or two shots; about 5 received placebo; per-sample allocation not given. Sampling took place 63 days after the first vaccine or placebo injection. The specimen comprised peripheral blood, sampled in a trial of Ad26.COV2.S vaccine versus placebo. The receptors come from a person aged 18 to 59 who received the Ad26.COV2.S COVID-19 vaccine or a placebo.

DNA of the CDR3: TGCGCCAGCAGCCGCCATCCCCAGGGAGCCGAGCAGTACTTC. Its translation is CASSRHPQGAEQYF. The chain is built from TRBV10-2 and TRBJ2-7, with D perhaps assigned TRBD1 or TRBD2 (5 bases each). This CDR3 has 14 residues. CDR1 WSHSY and CDR2 SAAADI come from the germline V gene. Trimming left V 6 bases short and J 6 bases short, with 18 bases between.

This chain links TRBV3-1 (or the pseudogene TRBV3-2) with TRBJ2-7, with TRBD1 identical over 8 bases. Germline trimming cut 5 bases from V and 1 base from J; bases unmatched to any gene: 4. This CDR3 has 14 amino acids. Germline V gene data show CDR1 as LGHDT and CDR2 as YNNKEL (reference sequence). The CDR3 DNA reads TGTGCCAGCAGCGGACAGGGTGGGTCCTACGAGCAGTACTTC. It codes for CASSGQGGSYEQYF.

The rearrangement uses TRBV19 and TRBJ2-2, with TRBD2 matching 14 bases. The CDR3 extends over 16 amino acids. The trim removed 9 bases at V and 0 bases at J, leaving 3 bases unmatched. Germline CDR1 LNHDA, CDR2 SQIVND (reference sequence). The CDR3 DNA is TGTGCCAGCTTGACTAGCGGGAGGGCGAACACCGGGGAGCTGTTTTTT. It yields the protein CASLTSGRANTGELFF.

This clone has just one count. The genes are TRBV7-9 and TRBJ2-7; the D is unclear. This CDR3 comprises 13 residues. Germline assignment: CDR1 SEHNR and CDR2 FQNEAQ (reference sequence). V dropped 3 bases and J dropped 0 bases, with 6 bases sitting between them. The CDR3 reads CASSFLHSYEQYF. In nucleotides, the CDR3 is TGTGCCAGCAGCTTTCTTCACTCCTACGAGCAGTACTTC. Combining the CDR3 with reference TRBV7-9 and TRBJ2-7 gives the whole variable domain DTGVSQNPRHKITKRGQNVTFRCDPISEHNRLYWYRQTLGQGPEFLTYFQNEAQLEKSRLLSDRFSAERPKGSFSTLEIQRTEQGDSAMYLCASSFLHSYEQYFGPGTRLTVT.

The V gene is TRBV10-2, the J gene TRBJ2-3; D uncertain. Trimming took 6 bases from V and 0 from J, leaving 1 base between them. The CDR3 runs 11 residues. Germline values: CDR1 WSHSY, CDR2 SAAADI. The CDR3 region is CASSSTDTQYF. DNA for the CDR3: TGCGCCAGCAGCAGCACAGATACGCAGTATTTT.

This chain connects TRBV7-9 to TRBJ1-5; 7 nucleotides line up with TRBD1. The trim removed 1 base at V and 2 bases at J, leaving 2 bases unmatched. CDR3 length: 15 residues. Germline V gene sequence: CDR1 SEHNR, CDR2 FQNEAQ (reference sequence). CDR3 protein: CASSLDRGGNQPQHF. The CDR3 coding sequence is TGTGCCAGCAGCTTAGACAGGGGAGGCAATCAGCCCCAGCATTTT.

This sequence joins TRBV6-4 and TRBJ2-3, with 8 bases matching TRBD1. V was clipped by 4 bases and J by 4 bases; unmatched bases: 4. Germline V gene lookup returns CDR1 MRHNA and CDR2 SNTAGT. The CDR3 is 14 residues long. The CDR3 sequence is CASSAQGESDTQYF. The CDR3 region has the DNA TGTGCCAGCAGTGCACAGGGGGAATCAGATACGCAGTATTTT.

The chain links TRBV7-2 to TRBJ1-5, with a tentative D call TRBD1 (5 bases). The CDR3 runs to 14 residues. Trimming cost V 4 bases and J 8 bases, with 15 bases left between them. The germline CDR1 and CDR2 sequences are SGHTA and FQGNSA. DNA for the CDR3: TGTGCCAGCAGCTGGGGACTTGGGAGGGAGCCCCAGCATTTT. It is translated as CASSWGLGREPQHF.

The chain couples TRBV10-3 to TRBJ1-5; tentative D call: TRBD1 (5 bases). This CDR3 contains 16 residues. V lost 0 bases and J 6 bases, leaving 15 bases between the germline ends. Germline CDR1 reads ENHRY; CDR2 reads SYGVKD. The CDR3: CAISESGPGTGQPQHF. The CDR3 bases are TGTGCCATCAGTGAGTCTGGGCCAGGGACGGGTCAGCCCCAGCATTTT.

The V gene is TRBV2, the J gene TRBJ2-2; TRBD2 matches 7 bases. The V segment lost 8 bases and the J segment 7 bases; nucleotides outside the gene matches: 10. The CDR3 is 14 residues long. Germline values: CDR1 SNHLY, CDR2 FYNNEI. Here the CDR3 DNA reads TGTGCCAGCGGGGGAGCGGGGCCCAACGGGGAGCTGTTTTTT. It codes for CASGGAGPNGELFF.

With regard to this clone: Other nucleotide sequences from this sample produce the same CDR3. The genes are TRBV7-9 and TRBJ2-5, with D unclear. The CDR3 covers 14 residues. Germline V gene sequence: CDR1 SEHNR, CDR2 FQNEAQ (reference sequence). V shed 2 bases and J shed 3 bases, with 10 bases lying between them. CDR3 sequence (DNA): TGTGCCAGCAGCTTAACGGGTGGGGAAGAGACCCAGTACTTC. It is translated as CASSLTGGEETQYF.

J is TRBJ1-1 and V is TRBV7-2; D uncertain. Germline values: CDR1 SGHTA, CDR2 FQGNSA. V lost 1 base to trimming and J lost 0 bases, with 9 bases between them. The CDR3 covers 15 residues. CDR3 sequence: CASSLGAGMNTEAFF. DNA of the CDR3: TGTGCCAGCAGCTTAGGGGCAGGAATGAACACTGAAGCTTTCTTT.

The chain uses TRBV6-2 or TRBV6-3 and TRBJ2-3, with TRBD1 as a possible D gene (6 bases). This CDR3 has 16 amino acids. Trimming shortened V by 1 base and J by 8 bases, and 19 bases separated the two germline ends. Germline CDR1 is MNHEY and CDR2 is SVGEGT. The CDR3 loop is CASSYYRVPFNGTQYF. The CDR3 DNA is TGTGCCAGCAGTTACTACAGGGTACCCTTCAACGGTACGCAGTATTTT.

The V call is TRBV6-5, the J call TRBJ2-7; 7 nucleotides agree with TRBD2. CDR3 length equals 14 residues. Trimming removed 0 bases from V and 4 bases from J; junction bases left unmatched: 3. Germline V gene sequence: CDR1 MNHEY, CDR2 SVGAGI. In DNA form, the CDR3 reads TGTGCCAGCAGTTACTCGGCTAGCGGATACGAGCAGTACTTC. Encoded protein: CASSYSASGYEQYF.

CDR3 amino acids: CASSPRGRGAAGTTNEKLFF. CDR3 nucleotides: TGTGCCAGCTCACCCCGTGGGAGGGGCGCGGCGGGGACAACTAATGAAAAACTGTTTTTT. The V gene is TRBV18, the J gene TRBJ1-4, with D perhaps matching TRBD1 (5 bases). V lost 3 bases, J lost 0 bases, and 23 bases lay in between. The germline V gene encodes CDR1 KGHSH and CDR2 LQKENI. The CDR3 runs to 20 residues.

The rearrangement joins TRBV24-1 to TRBJ1-6, with no clear D. The CDR3 extends over 14 amino acids. V was shortened by 6 bases and J by 8 bases, with 13 bases between the two germline ends. From germline, CDR1 is KGHDR and CDR2 SFDVKD. Here the CDR3 reads CATSSGRMDSPLHF. The DNA for the CDR3 is TGTGCCACCAGTAGTGGACGAATGGATTCACCCCTCCACTTT.

The rearrangement joins TRBV7-2 to TRBJ2-3; D ambiguous. The ends were cut back, 6 bases at V and 0 bases at J, with 10 bases in the middle. Germline assignment: CDR1 SGHTA and CDR2 FQGNSA. The CDR3 is 14 residues long. The CDR3 sequence is CASSYSSSTDTQYF. The CDR3 region has the DNA TGTGCCAGCAGTTACTCCTCAAGCACAGATACGCAGTATTTT. The full variable domain, completed using reference TRBV7-2 and TRBJ2-3, is GAGVSQSPSNKVTEKGKDVELRCDPISGHTALYWYRQSLGQGLEFLIYFQGNSAPDKSGLPSDRFSAERTGGSVSTLTIQRTQQEDSAVYLCASSYSSSTDTQYFGPGTRLTVL.

V gene TRBV7-3 combines with J gene TRBJ1-3, with D hard to call. The CDR3 runs to 13 residues. V was shortened by 4 bases and J by 4 bases, with 8 bases between the two germline ends. CDR1 is SGHTA and CDR2 is FQGTGA in the germline V gene. CDR3 sequence: CASSSEHGNTIYF. The CDR3, as DNA: TGTGCCAGCAGCTCGGAACACGGAAACACCATATATTTT.

The chain is built from TRBV4-1 and TRBJ2-1, with 9 nucleotides matching TRBD2. Germline CDR1 reads MGHRA; CDR2 reads YSYEKL. The CDR3 runs 14 residues. Trimming cost V 2 bases and J 8 bases; bases outside gene matches: 4. The CDR3 loop reads CASSQPGLADEQFF. The CDR3 nucleotides read TGCGCCAGCAGCCAACCGGGACTAGCCGATGAGCAGTTCTTC.

CDR3 sequence (DNA): TGTGCCAGTAGTATTCAGGACAGCCGAAACTATGGCTACACCTTC. As protein: CASSIQDSRNYGYTF. V usage is TRBV19 and J usage is TRBJ1-2, with D possibly being TRBD1 (6 bases). From germline, CDR1 is LNHDA and CDR2 SQIVND (reference sequence). Trimming cost V 3 bases and J 2 bases, with 13 bases left between them. The length of the CDR3 is 15 residues.

This clone was seen a few times. This rearrangement joins TRBV11-2 to TRBJ1-1; D not resolved. There are 15 residues in the CDR3. V lost 5 bases and J 5 bases, leaving 18 bases between the germline ends. From germline, CDR1 is SGHAT and CDR2 FQNNGV. Written as DNA, the CDR3 is TGTGCCAGCAGCCACCGGCTGGACCGGAGAACTGAAGCTTTCTTT. Translation: CASSHRLDRRTEAFF.

This rearrangement joins TRBV27 to TRBJ1-2, with D possibly being TRBD1 (6 bases). Trimming cost V 5 bases and J 6 bases, with 13 bases left between them. From germline, CDR1 is MNHEY and CDR2 SMNVEV (reference sequence). The CDR3 consists of 13 residues. CDR3 loop: CASSRGGFNGYTF. The CDR3 bases are TGTGCCAGCAGTAGGGGGGGTTTCAATGGCTACACCTTC.

V is TRBV5-5 and J is TRBJ1-5; the D gene is possibly TRBD1 (5 bases). The germline V and J ends were trimmed by 0 bases and 5 bases, with 6 bases remaining between them. The length of the CDR3 is 13 residues. Germline V gives CDR1 SGHKS, CDR2 YYEKEE (reference sequence). This CDR3 is CASSLAGDQPQHF. In nucleotides, the CDR3 is TGTGCCAGCAGCTTGGCGGGGGATCAGCCCCAGCATTTT.

CDR3: CASSQVIVQGRVDEQFF. The CDR3 bases are TGCGCCAGCAGCCAAGTTATTGTACAGGGGAGGGTGGATGAGCAGTTCTTC. This chain connects TRBV4-1 to TRBJ2-1; the D gene could be TRBD1 or TRBD2 (7 bases each). V was clipped by 1 base and J by 8 bases, with 21 bases between them. Per the germline V gene, CDR1 is MGHRA and CDR2 is YSYEKL. This CDR3 has 17 amino acids.

The chain couples TRBV7-2 to TRBJ1-2; 11 bases agree with TRBD1. This CDR3 spans 14 amino acids. From germline, CDR1 is SGHTA and CDR2 FQGNSA. V lost 5 bases and J lost 7; bases outside the gene matches: 6. CDR3 nucleotides: TGTGCCAGCAGCCAATTGGACAGGGGGCCTGGCTACACCTTC. This encodes CASSQLDRGPGYTF.

V is TRBV6-5 and J is TRBJ1-4; D is possibly TRBD1 (6 bases). The CDR3 length is 13 residues. The V end lost 11 bases, the J end lost 6 bases, and 16 bases lay between the germline ends. Germline V CDR1 and CDR2: MNHEY, SVGAGI. In DNA, the CDR3 is TGTGCCGGTCAGGGGCGACTAGATGAAAAACTGTTTTTT. Its translation is CAGQGRLDEKLFF.

The rearrangement uses TRBV9 and TRBJ2-1, with 11 bases matching TRBD2. This CDR3 is 15 amino acids long. V dropped 4 bases and J dropped 5; count of bases not matched to a gene: 5. Germline V gene sequence: CDR1 SGDLS, CDR2 YYNGEE. The CDR3 loop reads CASSQPGLADNEQFF. The DNA of the CDR3 is TGTGCCAGCAGCCAACCGGGACTAGCGGACAATGAGCAGTTCTTC. The full variable domain, rest sourced from reference TRBV9 and TRBJ2-1, is DSGVTQTPKHLITATGQRVTLRCSPRSGDLSVYWYQQSLDQGLQFLIQYYNGEERAKGNILERFSAQQFPDLHSELNLSSLELGDSALYFCASSQPGLADNEQFFGPGTRLTVL.

The chain carries TRBV29-1 and TRBJ2-5; D is uncertain. The CDR3 totals 13 residues. Germline CDR1 SQVTM, CDR2 ANQGSEA. V lost 5 bases, J lost 5 bases, and 15 bases lay in between. This CDR3 reads CSVISGAIETQYF. DNA for the CDR3: TGCAGCGTTATCTCTGGAGCAATTGAGACCCAGTACTTC.

This clone was seen more than once but under ten times. This chain uses TRBV7-2 with TRBJ1-2; weak D call: TRBD1 (5 bases). Germline V gene data show CDR1 as SGHTA and CDR2 as FQGNSA. V shed 4 bases and J shed 5 bases, with 20 bases lying between them. The CDR3 consists of 16 residues. For the CDR3, the DNA is TGTGCCAGCAGCTCCGAGGTGGGGGGAAGCGGTTATGGCTACACCTTC. It encodes CASSSEVGGSGYGYTF.

Regarding this clone: Additional DNA sequences in this sample encode the identical CDR3. The rearrangement uses TRBV18 and TRBJ2-7; D possibly corresponds to TRBD2 (7 bases). Trimming took 4 bases from V and 3 from J, leaving 13 bases between them. The CDR3 is made up of 14 amino acids. The germline gives CDR1 KGHSH, CDR2 LQKENI. CDR3 nucleotide sequence: TGTGCCAGCTCACAAGGGAGGGGGGGCTACGAGCAGTACTTC. This encodes CASSQGRGGYEQYF.

This clone was counted a few times. The chain couples TRBV19 to TRBJ1-5; possible D gene TRBD1, 6 bases. Per the germline V gene, CDR1 is LNHDA and CDR2 is SQIVND (reference sequence). V was shortened by 2 bases and J by 10 bases, with 12 bases between the two germline ends. The CDR3 loop spans 13 amino acids. The CDR3 here is CASSIRGGGPQHF. For the CDR3, the DNA is TGTGCCAGTAGTATAAGAGGGGGTGGACCCCAGCATTTT.

The genes are TRBV5-4 and TRBJ2-1; 7 bases match TRBD2. The ends lost 6 bases at V and 7 bases at J; junction bases unmatched: 13. Germline CDR1 is SGHNT and CDR2 is YYREEE (reference sequence). The CDR3 has 15 residues. The CDR3 is CASTSGVLLGNEQFF. CDR3 nucleotides: TGTGCCAGCACCAGCGGGGTCCTTCTTGGAAATGAGCAGTTCTTC.